These 16 T cell receptor beta chains originate from one sample sequenced in a study of cytomegalovirus exposure and HLA in healthy donors. The PCR was carried out with 60 Vbeta primers and 13 Jbeta primers. Produced via immunoSEQ multiplex PCR; TCRdb's table is partial and in-frame only. Of about 120,000 clones in the sample, over 65% were seen once. What was sequenced was PBMCs. The source is a woman aged 25 to 39 in good health and CMV-seropositive.

The CDR3 loop reads CASSQEATGGSEKLFF. CDR3 sequence (DNA): TGCGCCAGCAGCCAAGAGGCGACAGGCGGGAGTGAAAAACTGTTTTTT. The V and J genes are TRBV4-3 and TRBJ1-4, with D tentatively TRBD1 (6 bases). The CDR3 runs to 16 residues. V dropped 0 bases and J dropped 7 bases, with 15 bases sitting between them. CDR1 LGHNA and CDR2 YSLEER come from the germline V gene.

The chain combines TRBV6-1 with TRBJ2-5; 7 nucleotides align to TRBD2. Judging by the DNA end, TRBJ2-7 fits better; the J call may be wrong. Germline values: CDR1 MNHNS, CDR2 SASEGT. This CDR3 has 12 residues. The CDR3 DNA reads as TGTGCCAGCGAAGCGGGGCTCTACGAGCAGTACTTC. This codes for CASEAGLYEQYF.

This sequence joins TRBV6-1 and TRBJ2-2, with 9 bases identical to TRBD1. Germline V lookup: CDR1 MNHNS, CDR2 SASEGT. With 5 bases clipped from V and 6 bases from J, the junction kept 7 bases outside the gene matches. This CDR3 spans 15 amino acids. Here the CDR3 reads CASSRGDRAAGELFF. CDR3 DNA: TGTGCCAGCAGTCGCGGGGACAGGGCGGCCGGGGAGCTGTTTTTT.

The chain is built from TRBV7-9 and TRBJ1-6, with 11 positions matching TRBD1. CDR3 length: 19 amino acids. V shed 4 bases and J 0 bases; nucleotides not matched to a gene: 8. Germline CDR1 reads SEHNR; CDR2 reads FQNEAQ (reference sequence). CDR3 protein: CASSSPVGQGVSYNSPLHF. CDR3 bases: TGTGCCAGCAGCTCACCGGTGGGACAGGGGGTCTCCTATAATTCACCCCTCCACTTT.

The CDR3 region has the DNA TGTGCCAGCAGATCGGACAGGGCTAGCAATCAGCCCCAGCATTTT. Its translation: CASRSDRASNQPQHF. The chain employs TRBV6-5 and TRBJ1-5, with 8 bases that match TRBD1. V lost 6 bases to trimming and J lost 0 bases; unmatched junction nucleotides: 4. CDR1 and CDR2 (germline): MNHEY, SVGAGI. This CDR3 has 15 amino acids.

This clone was recorded once. This rearrangement joins TRBV6-1 to TRBJ2-7; 8 positions agree with TRBD1. CDR1 and CDR2 (germline): MNHNS, SASEGT. Germline trimming cut 4 bases from V and 0 bases from J; bases unmatched to any gene: 8. This CDR3 comprises 16 residues. The CDR3 sequence: CASSVTPGQDSYEQYF. CDR3 DNA sequence: TGTGCCAGCAGTGTAACCCCGGGACAGGACTCCTACGAGCAGTACTTC.

This clone was counted only a few times. The CDR3 sequence: CASSVDRAPFKTGGYTF. The CDR3 nucleotides read TGTGCCAGCAGCGTGGACAGGGCGCCATTCAAAACAGGAGGCTACACCTTC. The V and J genes are TRBV7-2 and TRBJ1-2, with 8 bases matching TRBD1. Trimming at V came to 5 bases and at J to 8 bases, leaving 19 bases not matched to a gene. The CDR3 spans 17 residues. The V gene's germline CDR1 is SGHTA and CDR2 FQGNSA.

The chain links TRBV6-5 to TRBJ1-1; D not certain. Per germline, CDR1 MNHEY and CDR2 SVGAGI. The length of the CDR3 is 13 residues. Trimming left V 5 bases short and J 4 bases short, with 11 bases between. The CDR3 bases are TGTGCCAGCAGTGGCCAGGTTGGCACTGAAGCTTTCTTT. This gives the protein CASSGQVGTEAFF.

This rearrangement joins TRBV6-6 to TRBJ2-2, with 8 nucleotides matching TRBD2. Germline CDR1 MNHNY, CDR2 SVGAGI (reference sequence). This CDR3 contains 15 residues. Losses at the gene ends were 6 bases for V and 1 base for J; bases not matched to a gene: 4. The DNA for the CDR3 is TGTGCCAGCAGGCCGGGACTAGGGAACACCGGGGAGCTGTTTTTT. Protein sequence: CASRPGLGNTGELFF.

The CDR3 DNA is TGTGCCAGCAGCCTTTCGACAGGCCTGGACGAGCAGTACTTC. It translates to CASSLSTGLDEQYF. This chain connects TRBV6-5 to TRBJ2-5; TRBD1 might be the D (6 bases). The last part of the DNA fits TRBJ2-7 better; the J call may be wrong. This CDR3 comprises 14 residues. The germline V gene encodes CDR1 MNHEY and CDR2 SVGAGI.

The chain links TRBV7-9 to TRBJ2-1, with 9 bases that match TRBD2. Trimming removed 1 base from V and 4 bases from J; junction bases left unmatched: 8. Germline values: CDR1 SEHNR, CDR2 FQNEAQ (reference sequence). The CDR3 consists of 17 residues. The CDR3 nucleotides are TGTGCCAGCAGCTTAGTGGAAGGCGGGGGGGCATACAATGAGCAGTTCTTC. It codes for CASSLVEGGGAYNEQFF. Supplemented by reference TRBV7-9 and TRBJ2-1, the full variable domain reads DTGVSQNPRHKITKRGQNVTFRCDPISEHNRLYWYRQTLGQGPEFLTYFQNEAQLEKSRLLSDRFSAERPKGSFSTLEIQRTEQGDSAMYLCASSLVEGGGAYNEQFFGPGTRLTVL.

V gene TRBV10-1 combines with J gene TRBJ1-2, with TRBD1 matching 11 bases. The CDR3 runs 16 residues. Trimming at V came to 0 bases and at J to 3 bases, leaving 3 bases not matched to a gene. CDR1 and CDR2 (germline): WNHNN, SYGVQD (reference sequence). The CDR3 nucleotides read TGCGCCAGCAGTGAGTCTGGGACAGGGGGACACTATGGCTACACCTTC. It encodes CASSESGTGGHYGYTF.

V usage is TRBV29-1 and J usage is TRBJ2-1; 9 bases fit TRBD2. V shed 6 bases, J shed 1 base, and the junction held 10 bases outside the gene matches. From germline, CDR1 is SQVTM and CDR2 ANQGSEA. The CDR3 runs to 16 residues. DNA of the CDR3: TGCAGCGTACCCGCGCGGGGGGGAATGTCCTACAATGAGCAGTTCTTC. This gives the protein CSVPARGGMSYNEQFF.

The V gene is TRBV29-1, the J gene TRBJ1-1; 7 bases line up with TRBD1. Germline V gives CDR1 SQVTM, CDR2 ANQGSEA. Trimming cost V 7 bases and J 0 bases; bases outside gene matches: 5. The CDR3 length is 13 residues. The CDR3 coding sequence is TGCAGCGCTGACAGGGCGGTGAACACTGAAGCTTTCTTT. It specifies CSADRAVNTEAFF. Full variable domain (rest looked up from reference TRBV29-1 and TRBJ1-1): SAVISQKPSRDICQRGTSLTIQCQVDSQVTMMFWYRQQPGQSLTLIATANQGSEATYESGFVIDKFPISRPNLTFSTLTVSNMSPEDSSIYLCSADRAVNTEAFFGQGTRLTVV.

V usage is TRBV29-1 and J usage is TRBJ1-4; D is unresolved. CDR3 length: 12 amino acids. V lost 5 bases and J lost 2, with 6 bases in between. CDR1 and CDR2 from the germline V gene are SQVTM and ANQGSEA. The CDR3, as DNA: TGCAGCGTTCAGGCCACTAATGAAAAACTGTTTTTT. Its translation is CSVQATNEKLFF.

This chain links TRBV7-2 with TRBJ2-5; D not resolved. This CDR3 contains 14 residues. Germline V gene sequence: CDR1 SGHTA, CDR2 FQGNSA. Trimming stripped 3 bases from V and 3 bases from J, with 11 bases between. In DNA form, the CDR3 reads TGTGCCAGCAGCTTGGAGAGGTCGAAAGAGACCCAGTACTTC. It encodes CASSLERSKETQYF. Full variable domain (remainder filled in from reference TRBV7-2 and TRBJ2-5): GAGVSQSPSNKVTEKGKDVELRCDPISGHTALYWYRQSLGQGLEFLIYFQGNSAPDKSGLPSDRFSAERTGGSVSTLTIQRTQQEDSAVYLCASSLERSKETQYFGPGTRLLVL.